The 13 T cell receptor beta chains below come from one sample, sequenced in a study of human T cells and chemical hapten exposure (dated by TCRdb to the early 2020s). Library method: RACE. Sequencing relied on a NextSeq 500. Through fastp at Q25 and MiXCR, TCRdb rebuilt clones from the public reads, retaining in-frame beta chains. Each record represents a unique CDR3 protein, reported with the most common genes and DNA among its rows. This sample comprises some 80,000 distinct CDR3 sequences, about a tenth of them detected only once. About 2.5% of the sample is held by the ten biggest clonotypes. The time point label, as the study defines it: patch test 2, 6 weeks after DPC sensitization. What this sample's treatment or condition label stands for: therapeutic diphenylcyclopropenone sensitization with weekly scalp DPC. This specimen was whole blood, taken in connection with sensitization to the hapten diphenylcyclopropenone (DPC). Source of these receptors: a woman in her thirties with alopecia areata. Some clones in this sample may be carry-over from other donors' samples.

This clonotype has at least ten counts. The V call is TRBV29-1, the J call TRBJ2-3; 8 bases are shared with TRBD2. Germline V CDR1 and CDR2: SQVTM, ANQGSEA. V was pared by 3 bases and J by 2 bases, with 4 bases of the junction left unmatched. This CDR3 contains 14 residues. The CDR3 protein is CSVERRGVTDTQYF. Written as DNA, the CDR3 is TGCAGCGTTGAGAGGCGGGGGGTCACAGATACGCAGTATTTT.

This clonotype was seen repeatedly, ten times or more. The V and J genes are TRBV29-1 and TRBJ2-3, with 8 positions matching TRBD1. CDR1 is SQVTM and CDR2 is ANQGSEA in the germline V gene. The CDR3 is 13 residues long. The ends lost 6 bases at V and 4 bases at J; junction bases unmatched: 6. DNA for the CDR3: TGCAGCGTAAGACAGGGGATGTCAGATACGCAGTATTTT. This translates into CSVRQGMSDTQYF.

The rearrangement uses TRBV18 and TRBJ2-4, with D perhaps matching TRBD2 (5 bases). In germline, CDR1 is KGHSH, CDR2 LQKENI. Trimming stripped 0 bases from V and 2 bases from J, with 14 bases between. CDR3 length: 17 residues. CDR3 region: CASSPPLLSGTKNIQYF. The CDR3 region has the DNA TGTGCCAGCTCACCACCTCTTTTGAGCGGAACCAAAAACATTCAGTACTTC.

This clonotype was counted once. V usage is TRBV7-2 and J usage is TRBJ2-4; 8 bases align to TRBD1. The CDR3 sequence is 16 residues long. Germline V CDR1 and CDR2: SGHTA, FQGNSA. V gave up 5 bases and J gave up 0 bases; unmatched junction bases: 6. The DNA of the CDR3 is TGTGCCAGCAGCCCCCGGACAGGGCTAGCCAAAAACATTCAGTACTTC. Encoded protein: CASSPRTGLAKNIQYF.

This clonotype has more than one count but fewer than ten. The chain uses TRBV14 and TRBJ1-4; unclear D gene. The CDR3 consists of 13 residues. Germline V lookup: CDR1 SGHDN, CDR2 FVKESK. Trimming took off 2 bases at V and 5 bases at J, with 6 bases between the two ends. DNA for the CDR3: TGTGCCAGCAGCCAATTCGTGAATGAAAAACTGTTTTTT. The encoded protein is CASSQFVNEKLFF.

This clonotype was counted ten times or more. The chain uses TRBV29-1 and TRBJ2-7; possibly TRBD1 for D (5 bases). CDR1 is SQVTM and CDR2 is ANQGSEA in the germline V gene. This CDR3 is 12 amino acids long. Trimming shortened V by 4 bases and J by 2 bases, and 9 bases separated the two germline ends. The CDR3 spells CSVVTGPYEQYF. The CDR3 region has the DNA TGCAGCGTTGTAACAGGTCCCTACGAGCAGTACTTC.

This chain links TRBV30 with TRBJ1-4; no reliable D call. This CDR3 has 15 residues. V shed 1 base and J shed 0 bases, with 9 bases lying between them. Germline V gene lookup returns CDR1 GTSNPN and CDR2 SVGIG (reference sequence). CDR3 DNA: TGTGCCTGGAGTGCCGACTTTGCAACTAATGAAAAACTGTTTTTT. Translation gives CAWSADFATNEKLFF.

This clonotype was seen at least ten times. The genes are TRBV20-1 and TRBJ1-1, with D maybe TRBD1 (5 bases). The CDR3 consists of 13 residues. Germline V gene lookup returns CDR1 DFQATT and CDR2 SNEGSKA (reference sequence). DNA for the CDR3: TGCAGCAGGAAGAGATGGGGGGGAGTTAGAGCTTTCTTT. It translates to CSRKRWGGVRAFF.

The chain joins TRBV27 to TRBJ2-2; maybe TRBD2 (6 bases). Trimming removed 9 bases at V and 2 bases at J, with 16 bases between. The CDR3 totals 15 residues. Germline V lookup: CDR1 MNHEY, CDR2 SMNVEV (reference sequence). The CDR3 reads CASTGLGGNTGELFF. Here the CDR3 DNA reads TGTGCCAGTACGGGACTGGGGGGAAACACCGGGGAGCTGTTTTTT.

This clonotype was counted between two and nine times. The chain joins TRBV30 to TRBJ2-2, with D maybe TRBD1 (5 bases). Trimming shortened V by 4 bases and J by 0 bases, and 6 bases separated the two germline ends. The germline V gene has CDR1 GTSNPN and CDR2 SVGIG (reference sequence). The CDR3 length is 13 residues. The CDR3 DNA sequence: TGTGCCTGGAAGGGGTCGAACACCGGGGAGCTGTTTTTT. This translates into CAWKGSNTGELFF. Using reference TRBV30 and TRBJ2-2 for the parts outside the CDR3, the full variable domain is SQTIHQWPATLVQPVGSPLSLECTVEGTSNPNLYWYRQAAGRGLQLLFYSVGIGQISSEVPQNLSASRPQDRQFILSSKKLLLSDSGFYLCAWKGSNTGELFFGEGSRLTVL.

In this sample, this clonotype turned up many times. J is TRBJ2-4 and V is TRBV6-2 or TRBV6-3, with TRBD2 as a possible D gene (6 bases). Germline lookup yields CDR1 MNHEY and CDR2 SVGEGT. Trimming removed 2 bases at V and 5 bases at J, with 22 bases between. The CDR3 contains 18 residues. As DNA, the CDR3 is TGTGCCAGCAGTTACCCCCCTCGGGGGACCCGATACGAAAACATTCAGTACTTC. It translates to CASSYPPRGTRYENIQYF.

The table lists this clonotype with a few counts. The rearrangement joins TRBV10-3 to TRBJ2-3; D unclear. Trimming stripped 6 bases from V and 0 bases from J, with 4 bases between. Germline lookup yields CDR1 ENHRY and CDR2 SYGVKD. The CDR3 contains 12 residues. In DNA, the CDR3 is TGTGCCATCAGAGACAGCACAGATACGCAGTATTTT. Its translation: CAIRDSTDTQYF.

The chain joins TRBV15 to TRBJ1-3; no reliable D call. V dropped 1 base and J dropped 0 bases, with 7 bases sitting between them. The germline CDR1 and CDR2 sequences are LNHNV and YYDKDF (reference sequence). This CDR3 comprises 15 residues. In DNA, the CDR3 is TGTGCCACCAGCAGAGGCCCTAGCTCTGGAAACACCATATATTTT. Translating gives CATSRGPSSGNTIYF. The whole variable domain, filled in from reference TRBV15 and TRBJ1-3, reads DAMVIQNPRYQVTQFGKPVTLSCSQTLNHNVMYWYQQKSSQAPKLLFHYYDKDFNNEADTPDNFQSRRPNTSFCFLDIRSPGLGDTAMYLCATSRGPSSGNTIYFGEGSWLTVV.